This T cell receptor beta chain was identified in a study of cytomegalovirus exposure and HLA in healthy donors. Study-level points and caveats: In vitro experiments confirmed that three CMV-associated chains were specific for CMV antigens. By HLA locus, TCR association rates varied in a later analysis, with DRB1 showing the most and HLA-C the fewest. Apparent HLA restriction characterized most CMV-associated TCR beta chains in a later analysis. A link between a missense DCLRE1C variant and TCR beta V- and J-gene trimming emerged from a later analysis.

Concerning this clone itself: The antigen is not known.

The PCR employed 60 Vbeta primers together with 13 Jbeta primers. TCRdb's table, derived via immunoSEQ multiplex PCR, lists solely in-frame clones and lacks some. The table has 110,000 to 150,000 clones, around 82% seen once. The V gene lost 0 bases and the J gene lost 2 bases, with 12 bases spanning the gap. The CDR3 is made up of 16 amino acids. Sequencing used PBMCs. V is TRBV23-1 and J is TRBJ2-3; D is possibly TRBD1 (5 bases). TRBV23-1 is an ORF for which the function is uncertain. This clonotype was sampled from a man aged 18-30 years in good health and CMV-seropositive. The CDR3 DNA reads as TGCGCCAGCAGTCAATCATGGCAGGGCCACACAGATACGCAGTATTTT. Its protein product is CASSQSWQGHTDTQYF.